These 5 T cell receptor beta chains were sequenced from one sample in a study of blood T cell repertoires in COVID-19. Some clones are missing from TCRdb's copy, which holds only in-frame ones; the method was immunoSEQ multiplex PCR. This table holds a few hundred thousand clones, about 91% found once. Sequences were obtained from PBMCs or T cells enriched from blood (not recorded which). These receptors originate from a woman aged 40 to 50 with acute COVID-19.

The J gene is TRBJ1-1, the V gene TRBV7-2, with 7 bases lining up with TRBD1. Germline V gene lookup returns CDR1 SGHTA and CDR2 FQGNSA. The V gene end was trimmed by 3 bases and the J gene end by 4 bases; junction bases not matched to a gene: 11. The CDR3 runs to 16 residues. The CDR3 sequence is CASSFGTVRGGTEAFF. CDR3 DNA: TGTGCCAGCAGCTTTGGGACAGTGAGGGGTGGCACTGAAGCTTTCTTT.

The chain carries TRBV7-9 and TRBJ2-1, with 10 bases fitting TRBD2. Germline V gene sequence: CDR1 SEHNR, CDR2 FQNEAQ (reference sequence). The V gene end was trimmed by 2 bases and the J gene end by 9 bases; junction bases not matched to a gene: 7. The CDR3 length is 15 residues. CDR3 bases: TGTGCCAGCAGCTTACTTCTAGCGGGAGCTCCTGAGCAGTTCTTC. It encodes CASSLLLAGAPEQFF.

CDR3 DNA: TGTGCCAGTAGTGGATTCGGGAACAGTCCGCACTATGGCTACACCTTC. Protein sequence: CASSGFGNSPHYGYTF. The chain carries TRBV19 and TRBJ1-2, with no clear D. CDR3 length: 16 residues. Trimming removed 5 bases at V and 3 bases at J, with 19 bases between. The germline V gene encodes CDR1 LNHDA and CDR2 SQIVND (reference sequence). Full variable domain (outside the CDR3, taken from reference TRBV19 and TRBJ1-2): DGGITQSPKYLFRKEGQNVTLSCEQNLNHDAMYWYRQDPGQGLRLIYYSQIVNDFQKGDIAEGYSVSREKKESFPLTVTSAQKNPTAFYLCASSGFGNSPHYGYTFGSGTRLTVV.

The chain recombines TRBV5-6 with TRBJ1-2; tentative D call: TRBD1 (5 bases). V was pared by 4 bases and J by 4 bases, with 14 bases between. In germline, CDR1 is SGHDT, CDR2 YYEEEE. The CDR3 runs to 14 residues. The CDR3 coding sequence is TGTGCCAGCAGCCTATCAGACAGATTCTATGGCTACACCTTC. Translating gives CASSLSDRFYGYTF.

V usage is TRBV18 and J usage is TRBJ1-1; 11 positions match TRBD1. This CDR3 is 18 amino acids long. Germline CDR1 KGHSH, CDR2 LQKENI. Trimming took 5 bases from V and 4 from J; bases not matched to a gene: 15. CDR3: CASSTTMTGTGGLTEAFF. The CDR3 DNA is TGTGCCAGCTCAACAACTATGACCGGGACAGGGGGACTCACTGAAGCTTTCTTT.